The present T cell receptor beta chain was sequenced within a study of T cell responses to AZD1222 COVID-19 vaccine. The table came from immunoSEQ multiplex PCR; TCRdb's copy has only in-frame clones and leaves some out. The repertoire holds more than 140,000 clones, with about nine tenths as singletons. V shed 7 bases and J shed 6 bases, with 18 bases lying between them. The CDR3 is 14 residues long. Per germline, CDR1 LNHDA and CDR2 SQIVND (reference sequence). The sequences come from peripheral blood, collected on day 0 of MenACWY control vaccination. This chain connects TRBV19 to TRBJ1-2; D is unclear. The TCR originated in an adult in good health. CDR3 nucleotides: TGTGCCAGTATCCCGACCGGGGAGGGAGATGGCTACACCTTC. Protein: CASIPTGEGDGYTF.